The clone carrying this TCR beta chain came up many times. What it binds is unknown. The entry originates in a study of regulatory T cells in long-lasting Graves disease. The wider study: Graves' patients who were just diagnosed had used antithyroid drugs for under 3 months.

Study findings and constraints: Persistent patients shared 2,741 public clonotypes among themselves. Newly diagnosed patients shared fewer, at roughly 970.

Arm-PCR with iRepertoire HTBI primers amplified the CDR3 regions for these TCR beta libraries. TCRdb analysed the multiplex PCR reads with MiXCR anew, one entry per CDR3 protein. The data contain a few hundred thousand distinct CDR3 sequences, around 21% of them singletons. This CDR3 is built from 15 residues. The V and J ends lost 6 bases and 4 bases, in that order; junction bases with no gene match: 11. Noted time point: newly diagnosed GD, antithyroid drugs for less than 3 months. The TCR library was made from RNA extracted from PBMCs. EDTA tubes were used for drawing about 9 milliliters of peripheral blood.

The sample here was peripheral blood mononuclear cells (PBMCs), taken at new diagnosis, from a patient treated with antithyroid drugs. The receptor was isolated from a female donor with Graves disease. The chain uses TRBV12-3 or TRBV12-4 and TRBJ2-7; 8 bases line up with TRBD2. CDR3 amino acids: CASSLLGGDGYEQYF. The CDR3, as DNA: TGTGCCAGCAGCCTCCTCGGGGGGGATGGGTACGAGCAGTACTTC.